A selection of T cell receptor beta chains follows, all from one sample in a study of cytomegalovirus exposure and HLA in healthy donors. Produced via immunoSEQ multiplex PCR; TCRdb's table is partial and in-frame only. This table holds some 130,000 clones, roughly 76% found once. Sequenced: PBMCs. Source of these receptors: a middle-aged woman in good health and CMV-seronegative. The CDR3 runs from the conserved cysteine through the conserved F or W. A D gene is named only where the DNA matches it firmly. The size entry is marked missing in some rows and otherwise reads once, few, many or a size class.

v_gene	abundance	j_gene	d_gene	CDR3nt	CDR3aa
TRBV5-8	.	TRBJ1-1	.	TGTGCCAGCACCCCCCGGGAGAACACTGAAGCTTTCTTT	CASTPRENTEAFF
TRBV20-1	.	TRBJ1-2	.	TGCAGTGCTAGGGTAACGAGTGGCTACACCTTC	CSARVTSGYTF
TRBV5-1	.	TRBJ1-2	TRBD1	TGCGCCAGCAGCCTCCCTAGGGGGCAGGCTAACTATGGCTACACCTTC	CASSLPRGQANYGYTF
TRBV7-8	once	TRBJ1-5	TRBD1	TGTGCCAGCAGCACGGGACAGGGCTTTTTCGATCAGCCCCAGCATTTT	CASSTGQGFFDQPQHF
TRBV9	.	TRBJ1-1	TRBD1	TGTGCCAGCAGCTCTGTCCCGGGACAGGGAATGGGGAAAGCTTTCTTT	CASSSVPGQGMGKAFF
TRBV27	.	TRBJ2-5	.	TGTGCCAGCAGTCCTAAGTACCAAGAGACCCAGTACTTC	CASSPKYQETQYF
TRBV4-1	.	TRBJ2-3	TRBD2	TGCGCCAGCAGCCAAGGCGCCGGGACTAGCGGGCTCACAGATACGCAGTATTTT	CASSQGAGTSGLTDTQYF
TRBV6-4	.	TRBJ2-5	TRBD2	TGTGCCAGCAGTGCGGCTAGCGGGACAAGGCGGGTGGAGACCCAGTACTTC	CASSAASGTRRVETQYF
TRBV7-9	.	TRBJ1-1	.	TGTGCCAGCAGCCCCGGCCGGGGTAAGGGCCCGGGGACAACTGAAGCTTTCTTT	CASSPGRGKGPGTTEAFF
TRBV2	.	TRBJ2-2	TRBD2	TGTGCCATTGAGCGGGGGGTAACGAACACCGGGGAGCTGTTTTTT	CAIERGVTNTGELFF
TRBV4-2	.	TRBJ1-2	.	TGTGCCAGCAGCCAAGGCTTGAGCTCAGGGGACTATGGCTACACCTTC	CASSQGLSSGDYGYTF
TRBV28	.	TRBJ1-1	TRBD1	TGTGCCAGCAAGCCGGACAGGGCAAACACTGAAGCTTTCTTT	CASKPDRANTEAFF
TRBV27	few	TRBJ2-5	.	TGTGCCAGCAGTTTTCGCAGGGGAGAGACCCAGTACTTC	CASSFRRGETQYF
TRBV6-1	.	TRBJ2-1	.	TGTGCCAGCAGTTTAATCACTAGCTCCTACAATGAGCAGTTCTTC	CASSLITSSYNEQFF
TRBV2	.	TRBJ2-7	.	TGTGCCGGATCTGACGGACAGAGCTACGAGCAGTACTTC	CAGSDGQSYEQYF
TRBV9	.	TRBJ2-7	TRBD2	TGTGCCAGCAGCGTAGCTACGGGGGGTCGGGAGTACTTC	CASSVATGGREYF
TRBV6-1	.	TRBJ1-1	.	TGTGCCAGCGGGCAAACCTTAACTGAAGCTTTCTTT	CASGQTLTEAFF
TRBV2	.	TRBJ2-3	TRBD1	TGTGCCAGCAGTGACCGGACAGGGTTTAGTGCAGATACGCAGTATTTT	CASSDRTGFSADTQYF
TRBV7-9	.	TRBJ1-3	.	TGTGCCAGCAGCGTACAGGGAAATCCTGGAAACACCATATATTTT	CASSVQGNPGNTIYF
TRBV5-4	.	TRBJ1-2	TRBD1	TGTGCCAGCAGCTTGGTGGGGACAGGGGACCCCTATGGCTACACCTTC	CASSLVGTGDPYGYTF
TRBV2	.	TRBJ2-1	TRBD1	TGTGCCAGCAGAGCCAGGGACAGTCCCTACAATGAGCAGTTCTTC	CASRARDSPYNEQFF
TRBV23-1	.	TRBJ2-5	.	TGCGCCAGCGGCTGGGAGACCCAGTACTTC	CASGWETQYF
TRBV5-1	.	TRBJ2-1	TRBD2	TGCGCCAGCAGCCCATTAGCGGGGGGGAACGAAAATGAGCAGTTCTTC	CASSPLAGGNENEQFF
TRBV2	.	TRBJ2-4	TRBD1	TGTGCCAGCAGTGGACAGGGGACCGAAAACATTCAGTACTTC	CASSGQGTENIQYF
TRBV19	.	TRBJ2-3	TRBD1	TGTGCCAGTAGTAACCGACAGGGCGCAGATACGCAGTATTTT	CASSNRQGADTQYF
TRBV2	.	TRBJ2-2	TRBD2	TGTGCCAGCACGGGAGGGGTGGGCACCGGGGAGCTGTTTTTT	CASTGGVGTGELFF
TRBV5-1	.	TRBJ1-2	.	TGCGCCAGCAGCTTGGAAAAGGGGTATGGCTACACCTTC	CASSLEKGYGYTF
TRBV15	.	TRBJ2-3	TRBD1	TGTGCCACCAGCAGTATCGGGACAGAGAGTGATACGCAGTATTTT	CATSSIGTESDTQYF
TRBV4-1	.	TRBJ2-5	TRBD1	TGCGCCAGCAGCTCCCGGGACAGCCAAGAGACCCAGTACTTC	CASSSRDSQETQYF
TRBV21-1	.	TRBJ2-7	.	TGTGCCACTGTACCGGGACAGGGTCACGAGCAGTACTTC	CATVPGQGHEQYF
TRBV29-1	once	TRBJ2-2	.	TGCAGCGTTGTTTCGGGGCGGGGCCCGAACACCGGGGAGCTGTTTTTT	CSVVSGRGPNTGELFF
TRBV5-6	.	TRBJ1-3	.	TGTGCCAGCAGCTTGTTAGTGGACTGGTACTCTGGAAACACCATATATTTT	CASSLLVDWYSGNTIYF
TRBV4-1	few	TRBJ1-3	.	TGCGCCAGCAGCCAAGACAGTGGAAACACCATATATTTT	CASSQDSGNTIYF
TRBV5-6	few	TRBJ2-3	.	TGTGCCAGCAGCTTGCTTAGCATGGCAGATACGCAGTATTTT	CASSLLSMADTQYF
TRBV7-8	.	TRBJ1-6	TRBD1	TGTGCCAGCAGCCTACCGGGACAGGGTAATTCACCCCTCCACTTT	CASSLPGQGNSPLHF
TRBV6-5	few	TRBJ1-4	TRBD1	TGTGCCACGGTGGACAGGGGTAATGAAAAACTGTTTTTT	CATVDRGNEKLFF